This TCR beta chain originates from a study of glioma-infiltrating T cells after dendritic cell vaccination. Losses at the gene ends were 4 bases for V and 3 bases for J; bases not matched to a gene: 11. Germline CDR1 is MNHNS and CDR2 is SASEGT. This CDR3 has 17 amino acids. Assay: immunoSEQ multiplex PCR; the TCRdb copy retains only in-frame clones and omits some. This table has about 92,000 clones, over 75% appearing once. This clone was recorded a few times. The J gene is TRBJ1-4, the V gene TRBV6-1, with TRBD1 identical over 7 bases. This TCR was sampled from a human donor with glioblastoma. Specimen: blood, collected before dendritic cell vaccination. CDR3 sequence reads: CASSVGQLSNSNEKLFF. DNA of the CDR3: TGTGCCAGCAGTGTGGGACAGCTCAGCAACTCTAATGAAAAACTGTTTTTT.